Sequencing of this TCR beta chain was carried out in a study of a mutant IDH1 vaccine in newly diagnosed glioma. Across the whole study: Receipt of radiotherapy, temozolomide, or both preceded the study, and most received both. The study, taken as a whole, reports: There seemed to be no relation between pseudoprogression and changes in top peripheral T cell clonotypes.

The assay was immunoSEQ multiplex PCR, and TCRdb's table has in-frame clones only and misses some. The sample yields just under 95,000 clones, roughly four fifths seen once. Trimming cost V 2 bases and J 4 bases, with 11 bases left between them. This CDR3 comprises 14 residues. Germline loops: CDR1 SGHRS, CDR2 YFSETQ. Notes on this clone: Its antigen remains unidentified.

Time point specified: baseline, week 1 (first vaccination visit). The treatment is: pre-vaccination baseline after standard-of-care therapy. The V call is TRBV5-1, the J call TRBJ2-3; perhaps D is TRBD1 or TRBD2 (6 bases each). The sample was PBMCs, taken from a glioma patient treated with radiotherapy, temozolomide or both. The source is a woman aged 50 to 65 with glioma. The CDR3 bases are TGCGCCAGCAGCTTTGAAAGGGGGGCAGATACGCAGTATTTT. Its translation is CASSFERGADTQYF. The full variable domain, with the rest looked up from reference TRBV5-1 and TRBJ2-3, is KAGVTQTPRYLIKTRGQQVTLSCSPISGHRSVSWYQQTPGQGLQFLFEYFSETQRNKGNFPGRFSGRQFSNSRSEMNVSTLELGDSALYLCASSFERGADTQYFGPGTRLTVL.